This T cell receptor beta chain originates from a study of T-cell memory formation after mild COVID-19. Whole-study context: Most TCR clusters belonged to a single donor.

It was 5'RACE with constant-segment primers that produced the TCR alpha and TCR beta cDNA libraries, which carried sample barcodes and UMIs. TCRdb itself ran the 5' RACE reads through MiXCR, one entry per CDR3 protein. The profile covers roughly 600,000 distinct CDR3 sequences, with roughly 18% appearing a single time and approximately 12% taken by the ten largest. Study outcomes and limitations: Later expanders leaned CD4+, whereas clones that contracted between day 15 and 85 were balanced CD4/CD8. Clonal second-wave expansions that peaked on day 37 had unconfirmed SARS-CoV-2 specificity.

Per the germline V gene, CDR1 is MNHEY and CDR2 is SMNVEV (reference sequence). V lost 3 bases and J lost 0, with 9 bases in between. This CDR3 is 15 amino acids long. The table lists this clonotype with a few counts. Its antigen is not identified. This receptor was identified in an adult woman who had mild COVID-19 (a few samples of this study predate the infection). Cell type and time point are not known. Sequenced: PBMCs or a T cell subset sorted from them (not recorded which). V is TRBV27 and J is TRBJ2-1, with a possible D match to TRBD2 (6 bases). DNA of the CDR3: TGTGCCAGCAGTTTCATAGCGGCCTCCTACAATGAGCAGTTCTTC. It encodes CASSFIAASYNEQFF.